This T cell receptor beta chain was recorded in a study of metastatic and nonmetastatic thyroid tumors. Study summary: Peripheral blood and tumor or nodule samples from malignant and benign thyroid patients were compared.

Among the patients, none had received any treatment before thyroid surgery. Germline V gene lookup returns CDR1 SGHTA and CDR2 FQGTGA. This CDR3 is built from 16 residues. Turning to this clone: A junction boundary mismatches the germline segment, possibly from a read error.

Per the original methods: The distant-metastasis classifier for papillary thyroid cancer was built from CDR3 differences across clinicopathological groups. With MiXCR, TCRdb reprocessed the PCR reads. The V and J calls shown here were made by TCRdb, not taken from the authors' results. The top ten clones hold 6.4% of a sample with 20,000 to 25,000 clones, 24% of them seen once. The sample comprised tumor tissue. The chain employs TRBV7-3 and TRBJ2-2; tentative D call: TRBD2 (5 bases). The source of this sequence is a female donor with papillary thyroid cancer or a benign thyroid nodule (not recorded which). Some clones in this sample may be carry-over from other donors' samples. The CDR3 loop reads CASSFTAAVATGELFF. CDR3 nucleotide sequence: TGTGCCAGCAGCTTCACAGCGGCAGTAGCCACCGGTGAGCTGTTTTTT.